The text below deals with one T cell receptor (beta chain). What it binds is unknown. The CDR3 loop spans 19 amino acids. After removal of 4 bases from V and 2 bases from J, the junction contained 16 bases not matched to a gene. Germline V gene sequence: CDR1 MGHRA, CDR2 YSYEKL. The data were produced by immunoSEQ multiplex PCR, yet TCRdb's version contains in-frame clones alone and is incomplete. The sample includes about 360,000 clones, roughly 89% of them seen just once. This sample was included in a study of cytomegalovirus exposure and HLA in healthy donors. General study findings and limits: That first-cohort TCR clusters tended to co-occur in the 100 to 150 validation repertoires was found in a later analysis. The study recorded 160 or so TCR beta chains that were cytomegalovirus-associated. High specificity and sensitivity for cytomegalovirus status were reported for the classifier. Despite most TCR sequences being rare, some public TCRs occurred in many donors.

The chain recombines TRBV4-1 with TRBJ2-3, with 9 nucleotides matching TRBD2. The TCR was taken from a woman younger than 30 in good health and CMV-seronegative. The sequencing sample was made of PBMCs. The CDR3 loop is CASSPLTLGGGGDTDTQYF. The CDR3 DNA sequence: TGCGCCAGCAGCCCCCTCACTCTCGGGGGCGGGGGGGACACAGATACGCAGTATTTT.